In its sample, the clone carrying this T cell receptor (beta chain) was seen many times. Its specificity is not known. Trimming took 6 bases from V and 6 from J, leaving 8 bases between them. This CDR3 region has 12 residues. Germline V gene data show CDR1 as MRHNA and CDR2 as SNTAGT. The record originates from a study of T-cell memory formation after mild COVID-19. Overall study results and limits: In second-wave clones peaking day 37, SARS-CoV-2 specificity remained unconfirmed. Chiefly within CM and EM were the contracting CD4+ clones; CD8+ ones were within EMRA. Clones contracting across day 15 to 85 had a balanced CD4/CD8 profile; later expanding clones leaned CD4+.

Constant-segment primers were used for 5'RACE, and the resulting TCR alpha and TCR beta cDNA libraries carried sample barcodes and UMIs. Each CDR3 protein gets one entry after TCRdb re-called the 5' RACE reads with MiXCR. Of more than 250,000 distinct CDR3 sequences in the sample, about 20% were seen once. The sample taken for sequencing was PBMCs or a T cell subset sorted from them (not recorded which). The chain links TRBV6-4 to TRBJ2-2; weak D call: TRBD1 (6 bases). The sequence was collected from a man aged 18 to 29 who had mild COVID-19 (a few samples of this study predate the infection). Cell type and time point are not known. Written as DNA, the CDR3 is TGTGCCAGCAGCCAGGGGTCCGGGGAGCTGTTTTTT. Amino acid sequence: CASSQGSGELFF.